The clone carrying this T cell receptor (beta chain) showed up just once. TCRdb's table, derived via immunoSEQ multiplex PCR, lists solely in-frame clones and lacks some. The sample includes roughly 81,000 clones, roughly 88% of them seen just once. This entry belongs to a study of control samples from healthy donors and cancer patients. CDR1 and CDR2 (germline): SGHNT, YYREEE (reference sequence). This CDR3 has 13 amino acids. Deletions cut 4 bases from V and 5 bases from J, with 12 bases between. The sample comprised PBMCs. The receptor comes from a man in his sixties with head and neck cancer. V and J are TRBV5-4 and TRBJ1-2, with D uncertain. The DNA for the CDR3 is TGTGCCAGCAGCGAGACTGAATCTTATGGCTACACCTTC. Its translation is CASSETESYGYTF.